The clone carrying this T cell receptor (beta chain) was counted a few times. Its target is not known. CDR1 LGHNA and CDR2 YSLEER come from the germline V gene. The CDR3 contains 15 residues. Trimming shortened V by 3 bases and J by 5 bases, and 16 bases separated the two germline ends. The data originate from a study of T cells after yellow fever vaccination. Study information: Low-cell-number fractions underwent preparation using SMART-Seq v4 Ultra Low Input.

Study-wide points: Contaminating bulk clonotypes could be abundant in FACS-sorted repertoires. It was a weaker secondary response, yet one that peaked faster, at day 5 versus 15.

TCRdb re-called the 5' RACE reads with MiXCR, one entry per CDR3 protein. The sample carries fewer than 350,000 distinct CDR3 sequences, around 4.5% recorded once. The receptor was isolated from a man between 18 and 29 years old who received the YFV17D yellow fever vaccine. This chain joins TRBV4-3 and TRBJ2-5; D might be TRBD1 or TRBD2, each matching 5 bases. Sequencing used PBMCs, obtained 15 days after the yellow fever booster vaccination. The CDR3 loop is CASSQIPWGWETQYF. The CDR3 DNA is TGCGCCAGCAGCCAGATCCCCTGGGGGTGGGAGACCCAGTACTTC.